The present T cell receptor (beta chain) was sequenced within a study of T cells in Graves' hyperthyroidism and ophthalmopathy. Study details: Peripheral blood specimens were obtained at initial diagnosis, prior to any treatment.

Amplification targeted TCR beta CDR3 regions from RNA transcripts. RT-PCR in the first round (using the HTBI primer set) targeted the TCR CDR3. TCRdb fed the multiplex PCR reads into MiXCR, producing one record per CDR3 protein. The table shows about 590,000 distinct CDR3 sequences, with around 16% occurring only once. As concerns this clonotype: What it binds is unknown.

The V segment lost 4 bases and the J segment 6 bases; nucleotides outside the gene matches: 2. The CDR3 spans 13 residues. Germline lookup yields CDR1 SGHTA and CDR2 FQGTGA. Whole-study findings and limits: Researchers found most expanded thyroid clonotypes above 0.001 in blood as well.

Stable Graves' hyperthyroidism meant no ophthalmopathy progression within 18 months. The V call is TRBV7-3, the J call TRBJ2-1; 8 bases match TRBD2. The source is a woman in her twenties or thirties with Graves' hyperthyroidism. Sequencing was performed on blood. DNA of the CDR3: TGTGCCAGCAGCTCAGCGGGAGCCAATGAGCAGTTCTTC. Translated, it gives CASSSAGANEQFF.